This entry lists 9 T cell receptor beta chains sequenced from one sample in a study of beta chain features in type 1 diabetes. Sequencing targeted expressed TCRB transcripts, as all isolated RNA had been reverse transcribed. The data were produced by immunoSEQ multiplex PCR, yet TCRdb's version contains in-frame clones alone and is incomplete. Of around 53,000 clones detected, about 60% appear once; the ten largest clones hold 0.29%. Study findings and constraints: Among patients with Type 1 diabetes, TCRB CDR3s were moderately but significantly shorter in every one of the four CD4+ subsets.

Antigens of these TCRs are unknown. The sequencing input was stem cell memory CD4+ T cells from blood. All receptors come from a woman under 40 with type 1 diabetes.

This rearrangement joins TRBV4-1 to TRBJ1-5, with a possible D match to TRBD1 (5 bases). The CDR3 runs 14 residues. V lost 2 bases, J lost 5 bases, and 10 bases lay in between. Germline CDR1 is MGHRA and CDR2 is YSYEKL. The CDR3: CASSQSRDDQPQHF. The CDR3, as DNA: TGCGCCAGCAGCCAATCCAGGGATGATCAGCCCCAGCATTTT.

The chain's CDR3 is CAWSMRATNEKLFF. In DNA form, the CDR3 reads TGTGCCTGGAGTATGCGTGCAACTAATGAAAAACTGTTTTTT. The chain is built from TRBV30 and TRBJ1-4; no clear D gene. Trimming shortened V by 2 bases and J by 0 bases, and 7 bases separated the two germline ends. CDR3 length: 14 amino acids. CDR1 GTSNPN and CDR2 SVGIG come from the germline V gene (reference sequence).

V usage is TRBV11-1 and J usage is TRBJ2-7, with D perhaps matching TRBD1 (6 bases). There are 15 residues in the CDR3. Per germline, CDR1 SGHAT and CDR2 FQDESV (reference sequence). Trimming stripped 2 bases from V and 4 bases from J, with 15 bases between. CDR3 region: CASSLQARGTYEQYF. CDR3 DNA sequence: TGTGCCAGCAGCTTACAGGCCAGGGGTACTTACGAGCAGTACTTC.

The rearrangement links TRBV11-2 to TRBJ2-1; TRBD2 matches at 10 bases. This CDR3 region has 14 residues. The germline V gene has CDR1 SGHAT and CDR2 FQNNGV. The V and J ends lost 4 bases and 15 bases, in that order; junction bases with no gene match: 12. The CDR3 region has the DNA TGTGCCAGCAGCTCAGTCGTCTCTAGCGGGAGACCGTTCTTC. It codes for CASSSVVSSGRPFF.

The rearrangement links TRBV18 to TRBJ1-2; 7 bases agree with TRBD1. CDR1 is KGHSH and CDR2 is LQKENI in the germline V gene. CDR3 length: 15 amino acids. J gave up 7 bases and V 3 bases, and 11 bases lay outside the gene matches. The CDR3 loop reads CASSPLTGLAVGYTF. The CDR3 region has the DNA TGTGCCAGCTCACCCCTGACAGGGCTAGCTGTTGGCTACACCTTC.

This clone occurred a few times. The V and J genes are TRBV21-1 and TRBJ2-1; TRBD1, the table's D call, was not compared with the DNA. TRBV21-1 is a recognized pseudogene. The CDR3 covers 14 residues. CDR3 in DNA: TGTGCCAGCACCTCCCGGGACAGGGAGTGTGAGCAGTTCTTC. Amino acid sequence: CASTSRDRECEQFF.

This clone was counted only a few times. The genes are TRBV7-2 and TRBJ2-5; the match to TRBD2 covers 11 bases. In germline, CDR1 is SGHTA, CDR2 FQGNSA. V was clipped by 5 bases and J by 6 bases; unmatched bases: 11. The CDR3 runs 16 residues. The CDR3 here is CASSKVAGGPGKTQYF. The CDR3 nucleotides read TGTGCCAGCAGCAAAGTAGCGGGAGGGCCGGGGAAGACCCAGTACTTC.

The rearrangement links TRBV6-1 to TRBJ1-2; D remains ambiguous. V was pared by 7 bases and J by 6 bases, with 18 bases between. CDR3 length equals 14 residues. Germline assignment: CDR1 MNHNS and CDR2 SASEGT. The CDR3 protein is CASTQSPHSHGYTF. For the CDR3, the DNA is TGTGCCAGCACACAGAGCCCCCACAGCCATGGCTACACCTTC.

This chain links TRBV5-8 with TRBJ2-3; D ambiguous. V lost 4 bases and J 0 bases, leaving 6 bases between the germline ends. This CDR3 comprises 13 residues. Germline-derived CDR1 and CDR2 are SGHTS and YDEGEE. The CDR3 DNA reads TGTGCCAGCAGCCCCCTTAGCACAGATACGCAGTATTTT. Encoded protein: CASSPLSTDTQYF.